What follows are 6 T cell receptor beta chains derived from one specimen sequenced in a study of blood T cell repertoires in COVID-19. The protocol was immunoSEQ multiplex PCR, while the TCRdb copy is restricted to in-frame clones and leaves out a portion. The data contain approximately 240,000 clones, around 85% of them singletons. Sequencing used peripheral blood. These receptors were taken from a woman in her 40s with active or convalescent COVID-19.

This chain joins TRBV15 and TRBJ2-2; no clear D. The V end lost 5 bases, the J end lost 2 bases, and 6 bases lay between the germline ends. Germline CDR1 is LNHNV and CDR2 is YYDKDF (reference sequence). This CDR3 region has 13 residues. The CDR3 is CATSQRNTGELFF. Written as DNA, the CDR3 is TGTGCCACCAGCCAGCGTAACACCGGGGAGCTGTTTTTT.

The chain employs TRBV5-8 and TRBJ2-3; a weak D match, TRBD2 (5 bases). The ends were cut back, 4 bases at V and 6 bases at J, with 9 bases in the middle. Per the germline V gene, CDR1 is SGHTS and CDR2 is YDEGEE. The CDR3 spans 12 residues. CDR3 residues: CASSVLGDTQYF. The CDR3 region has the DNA TGTGCCAGCAGCGTACTAGGGGATACGCAGTATTTT. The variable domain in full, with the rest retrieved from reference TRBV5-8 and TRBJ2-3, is EAGVTQSPTHLIKTRGQQATLRCSPISGHTSVYWYQQALGLGLQFLLWYDEGEERNRGNFPPRFSGRQFPNYSSELNVNALELEDSALYLCASSVLGDTQYFGPGTRLTVL.

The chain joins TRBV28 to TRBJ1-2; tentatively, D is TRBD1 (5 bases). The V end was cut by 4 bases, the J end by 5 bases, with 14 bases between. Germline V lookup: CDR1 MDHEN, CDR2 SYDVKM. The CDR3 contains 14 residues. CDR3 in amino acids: CASSSNGGAYGYTF. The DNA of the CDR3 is TGTGCCAGCAGTTCTAACGGGGGTGCGTATGGCTACACCTTC.

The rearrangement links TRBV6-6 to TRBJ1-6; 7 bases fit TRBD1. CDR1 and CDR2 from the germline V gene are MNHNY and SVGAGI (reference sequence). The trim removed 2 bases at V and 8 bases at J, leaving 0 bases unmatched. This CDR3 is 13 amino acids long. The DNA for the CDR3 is TGTGCCAGCAGTTACGGGACAGATTCACCCCTCCACTTT. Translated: CASSYGTDSPLHF.

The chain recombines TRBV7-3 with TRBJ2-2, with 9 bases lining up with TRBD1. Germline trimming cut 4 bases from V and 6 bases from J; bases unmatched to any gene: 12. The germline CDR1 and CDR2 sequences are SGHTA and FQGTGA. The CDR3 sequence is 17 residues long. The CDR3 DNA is TGTGCCAGCAGCTCACCTCCCGGGACAGGGCGGGCCGGGGAGCTGTTTTTT. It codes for CASSSPPGTGRAGELFF.

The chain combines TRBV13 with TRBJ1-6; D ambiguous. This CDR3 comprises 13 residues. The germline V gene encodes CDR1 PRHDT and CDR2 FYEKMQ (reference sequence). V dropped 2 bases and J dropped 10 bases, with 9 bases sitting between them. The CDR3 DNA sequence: TGTGCCAGCAGCTTAATCGGTAAGTCACCCCTCCACTTT. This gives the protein CASSLIGKSPLHF.